This paragraph covers one T cell receptor beta chain sequence. The PCR made use of 60 Vbeta and 13 Jbeta primers. Produced via immunoSEQ multiplex PCR; TCRdb's table is partial and in-frame only. Among about 150,000 clones listed, over 75% were seen once. The CDR3 runs to 13 residues. After removal of 5 bases from V and 5 bases from J, the junction contained 5 bases not matched to a gene. Germline CDR1 reads SGHRS; CDR2 reads YFSETQ. These data originate in a study of cytomegalovirus exposure and HLA in healthy donors. This chain joins TRBV5-1 and TRBJ2-5; TRBD1 matches at 8 bases. The material sequenced was PBMCs. The sequence was collected from a woman in her thirties in good health and CMV-seronegative. The CDR3 reads CASRGTGVETQYF. As DNA, the CDR3 is TGCGCCAGCAGGGGGACAGGTGTCGAGACCCAGTACTTC.